The TCR beta chain described here comes from a study of CXCR3-negative and CXCR3-positive naive CD8 T cells. With UMI labels, 5' RACE was used to prepare the TRB cDNA libraries. TCRdb re-called the 5' RACE reads; one entry per CDR3 protein, DNA not given. The repertoire table contains about 58,000 distinct CDR3 sequences. General study findings and limits: Unlike memory cells, which differed, naive CXCR3-negative and CXCR3-positive cells had similar TRBV-TRBJ usage.

CDR3 length: 15 residues. Germline CDR1 and CDR2: SGHDN and FVKESK. Concerning this clonotype: Its target is not known.

The source of this sequence is a human donor in good health. Some clones in this sample may be carry-over from other donors' samples. What was sequenced was naive CXCR3- CD8+ T cells from blood. The subset here: CD45RO-CCR7+CD27+CD95- naive CD8+ T cells lacking CXCR3 (TNR3-). The genes are TRBV14 and TRBJ2-7; TCRdb designates TRBD2, a call that cannot be tested without DNA. The CDR3 loop reads CASSQDATAAYEQYF. Based on the CDR3 plus reference TRBV14 and TRBJ2-7, the full variable domain is EAGVTQFPSHSVIEKGQTVTLRCDPISGHDNLYWYRRVMGKEIKFLLHFVKESKQDESGMPNNRFLAERTGGTYSTLKVQPAELEDSGVYFCASSQDATAAYEQYFGPGTRLTVT.